Following are 30 T cell receptor beta chains from one sample sequenced in a study of blood T cell repertoires in COVID-19. Libraries were prepared by immunoSEQ multiplex PCR; TCRdb keeps only in-frame clonotypes and omits some of them. The profile covers about 110,000 clones, with over 80% appearing a single time and around 1.2% taken by the ten largest. Sequenced: peripheral blood. These receptors were obtained from a human donor in a cohort sampled during active COVID-19.

The V call is TRBV10-3, the J call TRBJ1-1; TRBD1 matches 10 bases. V trimming: 5 bases; J trimming: 1 base; junction bases outside the gene matches: 4. This CDR3 is built from 15 residues. The germline gives CDR1 ENHRY, CDR2 SYGVKD. Here the CDR3 reads CAISPGTGANTEAFF. The CDR3 DNA follows: TGTGCCATCAGTCCCGGGACAGGGGCGAACACTGAAGCTTTCTTT.

This clone showed up just once. V gene TRBV5-1 combines with J gene TRBJ1-6, with TRBD1 as a possible D gene (5 bases). This CDR3 spans 15 amino acids. V lost 0 bases and J lost 8, with 12 bases in between. Germline V CDR1 and CDR2: SGHRS, YFSETQ. CDR3 sequence reads: CASSLGRGRDSPLHF. The CDR3 region has the DNA TGCGCCAGCAGCTTGGGCCGGGGGAGGGATTCACCCCTCCACTTT.

CDR3 coding DNA: TGTGCCAGCAGCTCATACAAGACTAGCGGCACCTACGAGCAGTACTTC. Translating gives CASSSYKTSGTYEQYF. The chain recombines TRBV7-8 with TRBJ2-7; TRBD2 matches 9 bases. The CDR3 consists of 16 residues. The germline CDR1 and CDR2 sequences are SGHVS and FQNEAQ. Unmatched junction bases numbered 9, after V lost 4 bases and J lost 2 bases.

The J gene is TRBJ2-5, the V gene TRBV7-2, with 14 bases lining up with TRBD2. Germline V gives CDR1 SGHTA, CDR2 FQGNSA. The trim removed 1 base at V and 7 bases at J, leaving 2 bases unmatched. There are 15 residues in the CDR3. The CDR3 reads CASSLGLAGGGTQYF. CDR3 nucleotides: TGTGCCAGCAGCTTAGGACTAGCGGGAGGGGGGACCCAGTACTTC.

The V gene is TRBV7-2, the J gene TRBJ2-1, with TRBD1 matching over 9 bases. This CDR3 has 16 amino acids. The germline CDR1 and CDR2 sequences are SGHTA and FQGNSA. J was trimmed by 5 bases and V by 6 bases; bases with no gene match: 11. The CDR3 nucleotides are TGTGCCAGCAGAGTACTACAGGGGGCATTAAACAATGAGCAGTTCTTC. This encodes CASRVLQGALNNEQFF.

This clone is a singleton in its sample. The chain links TRBV6-1 to TRBJ2-7; D is unclear. Germline assignment: CDR1 MNHNS and CDR2 SASEGT. The CDR3 covers 12 residues. The ends were cut back, 2 bases at V and 7 bases at J, with 9 bases in the middle. CDR3 bases: TGTGCCAGCAGTGAATCGAGGTTGGAGCAGTACTTC. Translated: CASSESRLEQYF.

V and J are TRBV10-3 and TRBJ2-3; no clear D. The CDR3 loop spans 13 amino acids. Germline CDR1 reads ENHRY; CDR2 reads SYGVKD. The V end was cut by 4 bases, the J end by 6 bases, with 11 bases between. The CDR3 protein is CAISVNSADTQYF. The CDR3 coding sequence is TGTGCCATCAGTGTTAACTCCGCGGATACGCAGTATTTT.

The chain combines TRBV5-1 with TRBJ2-6; the D gene is possibly TRBD2 (6 bases). The V and J ends lost 4 bases and 2 bases respectively, with 13 bases between them. The germline V gene has CDR1 SGHRS and CDR2 YFSETQ. This CDR3 comprises 16 residues. CDR3 residues: CASSGGTWAGANVLTF. DNA for the CDR3: TGCGCCAGCAGCGGAGGGACCTGGGCTGGGGCCAACGTCCTGACTTTC. The full variable domain, rest sourced from reference TRBV5-1 and TRBJ2-6, is KAGVTQTPRYLIKTRGQQVTLSCSPISGHRSVSWYQQTPGQGLQFLFEYFSETQRNKGNFPGRFSGRQFSNSRSEMNVSTLELGDSALYLCASSGGTWAGANVLTFGAGSRLTVL.

This clone was seen a few times. The J gene is TRBJ2-7, the V gene TRBV5-1; TRBD2 matches 11 bases. CDR1 is SGHRS and CDR2 is YFSETQ in the germline V gene. With 4 bases clipped from V and 2 bases from J, the junction kept 5 bases outside the gene matches. This CDR3 region has 15 residues. The CDR3 protein is CASSAGTSGTYEQYF. In nucleotides, the CDR3 is TGCGCCAGCAGCGCAGGGACTAGCGGAACCTACGAGCAGTACTTC.

The chain recombines TRBV6-2 or TRBV6-3 with TRBJ1-1, with D possibly TRBD1 on 5 matching bases. Germline assignment: CDR1 MNHEY and CDR2 SVGEGT. The length of the CDR3 is 14 residues. With 4 bases removed from V and 1 base from J, the gap between germline ends came to 10 bases. This CDR3 reads CASSSGGSNTEAFF. DNA of the CDR3: TGTGCCAGCAGTTCTGGGGGGTCGAACACTGAAGCTTTCTTT.

The chain carries TRBV28 and TRBJ2-1; D may be TRBD2 (6 bases). Germline V CDR1 and CDR2: MDHEN, SYDVKM. The V gene lost 3 bases and the J gene lost 0 bases, with 27 bases spanning the gap. This CDR3 region has 21 residues. The CDR3 DNA is TGTGCCAGCAGTTTTTTTGGGTTTGGCGGGACCAGCCTTAGCTCCTACAATGAGCAGTTCTTC. Amino acids: CASSFFGFGGTSLSSYNEQFF.

In the case of this clone: Other DNA sequences within the sample encode an identical CDR3. The chain employs TRBV29-1 and TRBJ2-3; 7 bases align to TRBD2. The V and J ends lost 6 bases and 6 bases, in that order; junction bases with no gene match: 15. Germline CDR1 reads SQVTM; CDR2 reads ANQGSEA. This CDR3 is built from 15 residues. This chain's CDR3 is CSVGGGRDHRDTQYF. The DNA for the CDR3 is TGCAGCGTCGGGGGTGGGAGGGACCATCGGGATACGCAGTATTTT.

The chain uses TRBV27 and TRBJ2-5, with a possible D match to TRBD2 (5 bases). This CDR3 is built from 14 residues. From germline, CDR1 is MNHEY and CDR2 SMNVEV (reference sequence). V lost 6 bases to trimming and J lost 7 bases, with 18 bases between them. The CDR3 DNA reads TGTGCCAGCAGCCCGGACTCGCAACGAGGGACCCAGTACTTC. Translating gives CASSPDSQRGTQYF.

The chain links TRBV6-5 to TRBJ2-1, with a weak D call TRBD2 (5 bases). The CDR3 sequence is 15 residues long. The V gene lost 5 bases and the J gene lost 3 bases, with 14 bases spanning the gap. CDR1 is MNHEY, CDR2 SVGAGI, per germline. The chain's CDR3 is CASSPAERLYNEQFF. In DNA form, the CDR3 reads TGTGCCAGCAGTCCAGCGGAAAGACTCTACAATGAGCAGTTCTTC.

This clone was counted a single time. V gene TRBV5-1 combines with J gene TRBJ1-3; D is undetermined. V lost 0 bases, J lost 1 base, and 8 bases lay in between. Germline V gene lookup returns CDR1 SGHRS and CDR2 YFSETQ. The length of the CDR3 is 15 residues. CDR3 DNA sequence: TGCGCCAGCAGCTTGGGTAGCTGGTCTGGAAACACCATATATTTT. Residues: CASSLGSWSGNTIYF.

CDR3 sequence reads: CASSLARDLQFF. DNA of the CDR3: TGTGCCAGCAGTCTCGCCCGGGACTTGCAGTTCTTC. The chain couples TRBV12-3 or TRBV12-4 to TRBJ2-1, with D possibly being TRBD2 (6 bases). The CDR3 contains 12 residues. V lost 5 bases to trimming and J lost 12 bases, with 14 bases between them.

The chain recombines TRBV7-9 with TRBJ2-1; 8 bases match TRBD2. Germline V gives CDR1 SEHNR, CDR2 FQNEAQ (reference sequence). With 5 bases clipped from V and 5 bases from J, the junction kept 11 bases outside the gene matches. There are 16 residues in the CDR3. The CDR3 here is CASSRPPGGFNNEQFF. DNA for the CDR3: TGTGCCAGCAGCCGCCCACCGGGAGGGTTTAACAATGAGCAGTTCTTC.

This chain connects TRBV18 to TRBJ2-2; TRBD1 agrees at 9 bases. The junction had 3 bases not matched to a gene; V was cut back by 4 bases and J by 0 bases. There are 16 residues in the CDR3. CDR1 is KGHSH and CDR2 is LQKENI in the germline V gene. CDR3: CASSQGQGANTGELFF. The CDR3 DNA reads TGTGCCAGCTCACAGGGACAGGGAGCGAACACCGGGGAGCTGTTTTTT.

The CDR3 here is CASSEYRGNQETQYF. The DNA of the CDR3 is TGTGCCAGCAGTGAATATCGGGGGAACCAAGAGACCCAGTACTTC. The rearrangement links TRBV25-1 to TRBJ2-5, with D possibly matching TRBD2 (6 bases). Per germline, CDR1 MGHDK and CDR2 SYGVNS. Trimming took 0 bases from V and 0 from J, leaving 8 bases between them. The CDR3 runs 15 residues. Drawing the rest from reference TRBV25-1 and TRBJ2-5, the complete variable domain is EADIYQTPRYLVIGTGKKITLECSQTMGHDKMYWYQQDPGMELHLIHYSYGVNSTEKGDLSSESTVSRIRTEHFPLTLESARPSHTSQYLCASSEYRGNQETQYFGPGTRLLVL.

The rearrangement uses TRBV19 and TRBJ2-3, with TRBD2 identical over 16 bases. This CDR3 region has 19 residues. Germline V CDR1 and CDR2: LNHDA, SQIVND (reference sequence). V shed 2 bases, J shed 3 bases, and the junction held 8 bases outside the gene matches. CDR3 sequence reads: CASSIMGTSGRVWTDTQYF. CDR3 nucleotides: TGTGCCAGTAGTATAATGGGGACTAGCGGGAGGGTGTGGACAGATACGCAGTATTTT.

The rearrangement uses TRBV10-3 and TRBJ1-1; D may be TRBD1 (6 bases). The ends were cut back, 10 bases at V and 0 bases at J, with 15 bases in the middle. The CDR3 sequence is 14 residues long. In germline, CDR1 is ENHRY, CDR2 SYGVKD. The CDR3 loop reads CASADRSMNTEAFF. Here the CDR3 DNA reads TGTGCCAGCGCCGACAGGTCGATGAACACTGAAGCTTTCTTT.

The chain links TRBV29-1 to TRBJ1-2, with TRBD1 identical over 7 bases. The CDR3 is made up of 11 amino acids. The trim removed 2 bases at V and 8 bases at J, leaving 2 bases unmatched. Looked up from germline, CDR1 is SQVTM and CDR2 is ANQGSEA. CDR3 bases: TGCAGCGTTGAACAGGGGGGCGGCTACACCTTC. It translates to CSVEQGGGYTF.

The CDR3, as DNA: TGTGCCAGCAGCTTGGCGCAGGACACTGAAGCTTTCTTT. Protein sequence: CASSLAQDTEAFF. The chain links TRBV5-4 to TRBJ1-1; D is unresolved. Trimming removed 0 bases from V and 3 bases from J, with 6 bases in between. Germline CDR1 reads SGHNT; CDR2 reads YYREEE (reference sequence). The CDR3 spans 13 residues.

This chain joins TRBV19 and TRBJ1-1; D not resolved. The CDR3 extends over 13 amino acids. Looked up from germline, CDR1 is LNHDA and CDR2 is SQIVND (reference sequence). Trimming took off 5 bases at V and 4 bases at J, with 11 bases between the two ends. The CDR3 sequence: CASSAWGGTEAFF. The CDR3 region has the DNA TGTGCCAGTAGTGCCTGGGGAGGCACTGAAGCTTTCTTT.

This sequence joins TRBV15 and TRBJ2-3; TRBD2 matches 8 bases. Per germline, CDR1 LNHNV and CDR2 YYDKDF (reference sequence). V lost 3 bases, J lost 4 bases, and 3 bases stayed unmatched. This CDR3 contains 14 residues. For the CDR3, the DNA is TGTGCCACCAGCAGGAGAGCGGGAGCAGATACGCAGTATTTT. Its protein product is CATSRRAGADTQYF.

The gene calls are TRBV10-3 and TRBJ2-3, with 8 bases aligning to TRBD1. V gave up 3 bases and J gave up 5 bases; unmatched junction bases: 1. Germline assignment: CDR1 ENHRY and CDR2 SYGVKD. This CDR3 is built from 13 residues. The CDR3 protein is CAISDRGQDTQYF. The DNA of the CDR3 is TGTGCCATCAGTGACAGGGGGCAAGATACGCAGTATTTT.

The gene calls are TRBV2 and TRBJ1-3; 8 bases fit TRBD1. Trimming cost V 5 bases and J 3 bases; bases outside gene matches: 3. Per the germline V gene, CDR1 is SNHLY and CDR2 is FYNNEI. The CDR3 has 14 amino acids. The CDR3 region is CASSPTGGGNTIYF. CDR3 DNA sequence: TGTGCCAGCAGTCCCACAGGGGGTGGAAACACCATATATTTT.

This clone was seen once. The J gene is TRBJ1-6, the V gene TRBV18; TRBD1 is a possible D gene (6 bases). CDR1 is KGHSH, CDR2 LQKENI, per germline. This CDR3 is built from 15 residues. Trimming shortened V by 6 bases and J by 9 bases, and 18 bases separated the two germline ends. The CDR3, as DNA: TGTGCCAGCTCCTCGCCAGGGGTCTCGTTTTCACCCCTCCACTTT. Its protein is CASSSPGVSFSPLHF.

The table lists this clone with a few counts. The gene calls are TRBV3-1 (or the pseudogene TRBV3-2) and TRBJ1-1; D is undetermined. This CDR3 region has 13 residues. CDR1 and CDR2 (germline): LGHDT, YNNKEL (reference sequence). The germline V and J ends were trimmed by 4 bases and 1 base, with 7 bases remaining between them. CDR3 nucleotides: TGTGCCAGCAGCCTTGGCTGGAACACTGAAGCTTTCTTT. Its translation is CASSLGWNTEAFF.

The J gene is TRBJ1-2, the V gene TRBV6-1; tentative D call: TRBD1 (6 bases). Germline V gene lookup returns CDR1 MNHNS and CDR2 SASEGT. This CDR3 is 13 amino acids long. Between the trimmed V and J ends, which lost 3 bases and 9 bases, there was a span of 14 bases. The CDR3 loop reads CASSDGGAESYTF. CDR3 nucleotide sequence: TGTGCCAGCAGTGATGGGGGGGCGGAAAGCTACACCTTC.